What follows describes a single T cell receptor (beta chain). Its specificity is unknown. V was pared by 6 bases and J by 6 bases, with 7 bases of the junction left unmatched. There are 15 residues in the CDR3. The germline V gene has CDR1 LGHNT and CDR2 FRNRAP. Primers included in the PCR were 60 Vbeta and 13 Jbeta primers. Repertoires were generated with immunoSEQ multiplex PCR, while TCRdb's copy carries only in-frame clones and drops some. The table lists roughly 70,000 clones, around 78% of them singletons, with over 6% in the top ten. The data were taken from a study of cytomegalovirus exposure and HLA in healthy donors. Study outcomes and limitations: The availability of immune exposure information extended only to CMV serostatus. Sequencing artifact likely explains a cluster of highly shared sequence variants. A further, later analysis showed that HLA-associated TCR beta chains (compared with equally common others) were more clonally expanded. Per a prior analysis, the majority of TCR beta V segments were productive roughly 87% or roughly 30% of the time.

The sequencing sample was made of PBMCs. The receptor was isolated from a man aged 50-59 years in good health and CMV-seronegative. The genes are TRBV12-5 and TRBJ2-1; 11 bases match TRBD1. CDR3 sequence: CASGSPGTGGNEQFF. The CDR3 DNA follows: TGTGCTAGTGGCTCCCCCGGGACAGGGGGCAATGAGCAGTTCTTC.